This T cell receptor (beta chain) was observed in a study of T cell responses to AZD1222 COVID-19 vaccine. Study information: Second-dose recipients at about 4 or about 12 weeks were treated as one pooled group.

CDR1 LNHDA and CDR2 SQIVND come from the germline V gene (reference sequence). The V gene lost 10 bases and the J gene lost 0 bases, with 15 bases spanning the gap. This CDR3 is 15 amino acids long. Profiling relied on immunoSEQ multiplex PCR, and the TCRdb table lists in-frame clones only, not all of them. Among more than 95,000 clones listed, less than 95% were seen once. Overall study results and limits: The span of vaccine-associated CD4 TCRs extended across spike, with dominance at 160-218 and 743-854. White British people made up most donors, females outnumbered males, and clonal diversity was possibly underestimated.

Points on this clone: Its target is not known.

The source is an adult in good health. This sample comprised peripheral blood, obtained on day 0 of AZD1222 vaccination. This sequence joins TRBV19 and TRBJ1-4, with D unclear. The CDR3 region is CATFGWEATNEKLFF. The CDR3 DNA sequence: TGTGCCACTTTCGGATGGGAAGCAACTAATGAAAAACTGTTTTTT.